What follows is one TCR beta chain and its context. Its specificity is unknown. Germline CDR1 LNHNV, CDR2 YYDKDF (reference sequence). Trimming stripped 3 bases from V and 1 base from J, with 6 bases between. The CDR3 extends over 13 amino acids. Method: immunoSEQ multiplex PCR; TCRdb's copy keeps in-frame clones and lacks some. The sample has 2 million to 3 million clones; approximately 92% are singletons. This specimen comes from a study of shared clonotypes between healthy human individuals. Study-level background: CD8 memory received one plate per donor, CD8 naive two, CD4 memory three and CD4 naive three.

Notes on the study in general: Clonotypes that were shared across four donors made up 4.5% to 5% of naive CD4 clonotypes. A limitation of the genetic and exposure-history diversity represented arose from few donors. Naive subsets, compared against memory subsets, generally had larger estimated richness values.

This TCR derives from a young man in good health. J is TRBJ1-2 and V is TRBV15; D ambiguous. The sample taken for sequencing was naive CD4+ T cells sorted from blood. Subset: CD45RA+ positively selected. The CDR3 region is CATSSVLNYGYTF. The CDR3 DNA reads TGTGCCACCAGCAGCGTCCTTAACTATGGCTACACCTTC.